Following are 14 T cell receptor beta chains from one sample sequenced in a study of cytomegalovirus exposure and HLA in healthy donors. With 60 Vbeta and 13 Jbeta primers, the PCR was carried out. TCRdb keeps only in-frame clones here, not all; method: immunoSEQ multiplex PCR. This table has roughly 150,000 clones, roughly 70% appearing once. Sequencing used PBMCs. Receptor source: a woman aged 50 to 60 in good health and CMV-seropositive.

The CDR3, as DNA: TGTGCCAGCAGCCTGACTAGCGGGGGGGCCCGGGGCACCGGGGAGCTGTTTTTT. Translation gives CASSLTSGGARGTGELFF. The chain uses TRBV7-8 and TRBJ2-2, with 14 bases lining up with TRBD2. The CDR3 is 18 amino acids. The V gene end was trimmed by 5 bases and the J gene end by 4 bases; junction bases not matched to a gene: 9. The V gene's germline CDR1 is SGHVS and CDR2 FQNEAQ.

V usage is TRBV5-1 and J usage is TRBJ2-3, with a tentative D call TRBD2 (5 bases). Germline V gene sequence: CDR1 SGHRS, CDR2 YFSETQ. V lost 3 bases and J lost 2, with 22 bases in between. The CDR3 has 18 amino acids. The CDR3 sequence is CASSSNIPGSSTTDTQYF. The CDR3 coding sequence is TGCGCCAGCAGCTCGAACATCCCGGGATCCAGCACCACAGATACGCAGTATTTT.

This clone showed up just a few times. V gene TRBV30 combines with J gene TRBJ1-1, with 9 bases identical to TRBD1. This CDR3 comprises 14 residues. V shed 4 bases, J shed 2 bases, and the junction held 5 bases outside the gene matches. Germline loops: CDR1 GTSNPN, CDR2 SVGIG (reference sequence). CDR3 region: CAWTGDRVNTEAFF. In DNA form, the CDR3 reads TGTGCCTGGACTGGGGACAGGGTAAACACTGAAGCTTTCTTT. Supplemented by reference TRBV30 and TRBJ1-1, the full variable domain reads SQTIHQWPATLVQPVGSPLSLECTVEGTSNPNLYWYRQAAGRGLQLLFYSVGIGQISSEVPQNLSASRPQDRQFILSSKKLLLSDSGFYLCAWTGDRVNTEAFFGQGTRLTVV.

The chain has TRBV6-5 and TRBJ2-1; 10 bases are a match to TRBD2. The V gene's germline CDR1 is MNHEY and CDR2 SVGAGI. After removal of 7 bases from V and 1 base from J, the junction contained 4 bases not matched to a gene. The CDR3 consists of 15 residues. CDR3 sequence: CASTEAGGSYNEQFF. The CDR3 DNA reads as TGTGCCAGCACCGAAGCGGGGGGGTCCTACAATGAGCAGTTCTTC.

The V and J genes are TRBV5-4 and TRBJ1-2, with 8 bases identical to TRBD1. The CDR3 contains 12 residues. Germline V lookup: CDR1 SGHNT, CDR2 YYREEE (reference sequence). J lost 7 bases, V lost 7 bases, and 6 bases had no gene match. The CDR3 sequence is CASYGQGGGYTF. The CDR3, as DNA: TGTGCCAGCTATGGACAGGGAGGTGGCTACACCTTC.

J is TRBJ1-4 and V is TRBV9; perhaps TRBD1 as D (6 bases). The V gene's germline CDR1 is SGDLS and CDR2 YYNGEE. The CDR3 length is 14 residues. V lost 3 bases, J lost 4 bases, and 10 bases lay in between. This CDR3 reads CASSAGVGNEKLFF. DNA for the CDR3: TGTGCCAGCAGCGCAGGGGTGGGTAATGAAAAACTGTTTTTT. The entire variable domain, with the rest obtained from reference TRBV9 and TRBJ1-4, is as follows: DSGVTQTPKHLITATGQRVTLRCSPRSGDLSVYWYQQSLDQGLQFLIQYYNGEERAKGNILERFSAQQFPDLHSELNLSSLELGDSALYFCASSAGVGNEKLFFGSGTQLSVL.

J is TRBJ1-1 and V is TRBV27; D is perhaps TRBD1 (6 bases). The CDR3 spans 14 residues. CDR1 is MNHEY and CDR2 is SMNVEV in the germline V gene (reference sequence). The V gene lost 7 bases and the J gene lost 4 bases, with 16 bases spanning the gap. The CDR3 here is CASTARGGGTEAFF. As DNA, the CDR3 is TGTGCCAGCACCGCCCGGGGAGGGGGCACTGAAGCTTTCTTT.

The gene calls are TRBV4-1 and TRBJ2-3; 8 bases match TRBD2. V was clipped by 4 bases and J by 5 bases; unmatched bases: 8. The V gene's germline CDR1 is MGHRA and CDR2 YSYEKL. CDR3 length equals 15 residues. CDR3 amino acids: CASSRGGGPLDTQYF. CDR3 DNA sequence: TGCGCCAGCAGCCGGGGCGGGGGGCCATTAGATACGCAGTATTTT.

This chain uses TRBV5-1 with TRBJ2-1; D gene ambiguous. Looked up from germline, CDR1 is SGHRS and CDR2 is YFSETQ. The CDR3 is made up of 15 amino acids. Trimming pared 1 base from V and 3 bases from J, leaving 11 bases between. The CDR3 region is CASSLTLPGYNEQFF. CDR3 bases: TGCGCCAGCAGCTTGACGCTCCCGGGCTACAATGAGCAGTTCTTC. Complete variable domain (other parts from reference TRBV5-1 and TRBJ2-1): KAGVTQTPRYLIKTRGQQVTLSCSPISGHRSVSWYQQTPGQGLQFLFEYFSETQRNKGNFPGRFSGRQFSNSRSEMNVSTLELGDSALYLCASSLTLPGYNEQFFGPGTRLTVL.

The chain is built from TRBV6-6 and TRBJ1-2; unclear D gene. Trimming left V 10 bases short and J 8 bases short, with 20 bases between. CDR1 is MNHNY, CDR2 SVGAGI, per germline (reference sequence). There are 13 residues in the CDR3. The DNA of the CDR3 is TGTGCCATTACGGTCGGCATTCGGGTAGGCTACACCTTC. Translation: CAITVGIRVGYTF.

The chain carries TRBV11-3 and TRBJ2-1; the match to TRBD1 covers 9 bases. The CDR3 contains 14 residues. V was pared by 3 bases and J by 5 bases, with 2 bases of the junction left unmatched. Germline V CDR1 and CDR2: SGHNT, YENEEA. This chain's CDR3 is CASSFDRGDNEQFF. The CDR3 DNA reads TGTGCCAGCAGCTTCGACAGGGGGGACAATGAGCAGTTCTTC.

In DNA form, the CDR3 reads TGTGCCAGTAGCACCGGGGGTCAGTCGGGGAACACCATATATTTT. It translates to CASSTGGQSGNTIYF. The rearrangement links TRBV19 to TRBJ1-3; TRBD1 is a possible D gene (5 bases). The CDR3 has 15 amino acids. Per germline, CDR1 LNHDA and CDR2 SQIVND (reference sequence). V was trimmed by 6 bases and J by 7 bases, leaving 19 bases between them.

J is TRBJ2-1 and V is TRBV5-4; D gene ambiguous. Germline V CDR1 and CDR2: SGHNT, YYREEE (reference sequence). Trimming removed 0 bases at V and 4 bases at J, with 5 bases between. The CDR3 has 13 residues. The CDR3 sequence: CASSLDAYNEQFF. The DNA of the CDR3 is TGTGCCAGCAGCTTGGACGCGTACAATGAGCAGTTCTTC.

V is TRBV5-1 and J is TRBJ2-7; D is unclear. Trimming took off 0 bases at V and 2 bases at J, with 9 bases between the two ends. CDR3 length: 14 amino acids. CDR1 is SGHRS and CDR2 is YFSETQ in the germline V gene. The CDR3 spells CASSLVGPAYEQYF. CDR3 nucleotides: TGCGCCAGCAGCTTGGTGGGCCCTGCCTACGAGCAGTACTTC.